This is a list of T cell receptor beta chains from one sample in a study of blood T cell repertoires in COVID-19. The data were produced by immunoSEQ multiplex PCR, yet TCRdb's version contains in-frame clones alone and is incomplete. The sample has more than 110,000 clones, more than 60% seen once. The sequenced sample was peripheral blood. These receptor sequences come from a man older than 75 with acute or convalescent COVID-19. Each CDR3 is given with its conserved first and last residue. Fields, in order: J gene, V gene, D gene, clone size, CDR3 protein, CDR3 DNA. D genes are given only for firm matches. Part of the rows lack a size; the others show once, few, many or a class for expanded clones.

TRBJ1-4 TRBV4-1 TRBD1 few CASSLPSDRAFATNEKLFF TGCGCCAGCAGCCTTCCATCTGACAGGGCCTTTGCAACTAATGAAAAACTGTTTTTT
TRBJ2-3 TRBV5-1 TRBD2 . CASSLGTRSPDTQYF TGCGCCAGCAGCCTCGGGACTAGATCTCCAGATACGCAGTATTTT
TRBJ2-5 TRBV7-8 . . CASSARGETQYF TGTGCCAGCAGCGCCCGAGGAGAGACCCAGTACTTC
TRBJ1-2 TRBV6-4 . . CASSAVHGDGYTF TGTGCCAGCAGTGCGGTCCATGGTGATGGCTACACCTTC
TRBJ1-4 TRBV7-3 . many CASSPTGGGKLFF TGTGCCAGCAGCCCGACGGGAGGGGGAAAACTGTTTTTT
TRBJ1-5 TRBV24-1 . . CATSDARVSNQPQHF TGTGCCACCAGTGACGCCAGGGTTAGCAATCAGCCCCAGCATTTT
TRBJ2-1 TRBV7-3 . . CASSSDSVGEQFF TGTGCCAGCAGCTCGGACAGCGTTGGTGAGCAGTTCTTC
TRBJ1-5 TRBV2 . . CASSRGGADQPQHF TGTGCCAGCAGCCGGGGAGGAGCAGATCAGCCCCAGCATTTT
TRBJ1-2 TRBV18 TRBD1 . CASSPGQSTYGYTF TGTGCCAGCTCACCGGGACAGTCTACCTATGGCTACACCTTC
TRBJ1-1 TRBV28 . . CASSLTGNSNTEAFF TGTGCCAGCAGTTTAACAGGGAACTCGAACACTGAAGCTTTCTTT
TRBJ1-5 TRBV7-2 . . CASKQGQQPQHF TGTGCCAGCAAACAGGGCCAACAGCCCCAGCATTTT
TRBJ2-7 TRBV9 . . CASSVKPGVNEQYF TGTGCCAGCAGCGTCAAACCAGGGGTCAACGAGCAGTACTTC
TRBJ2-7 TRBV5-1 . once CASSLGQTGPYEQYF TGCGCCAGCAGCTTGGGGCAGACAGGACCCTACGAGCAGTACTTC
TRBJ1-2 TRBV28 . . CASSKREGLSGYTF TGTGCCAGCAGCAAACGGGAGGGGTTGAGTGGCTACACCTTC
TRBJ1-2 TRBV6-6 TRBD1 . CASSSTGVDGYTF TGTGCCAGCAGTTCCACAGGGGTCGATGGCTACACCTTC
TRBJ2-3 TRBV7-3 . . CASSGGRGRDTQYF TGTGCCAGCAGCGGGGGCAGGGGTAGGGATACGCAGTATTTT
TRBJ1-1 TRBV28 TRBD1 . CASSPEYRGNTEAFF TGTGCCAGCAGCCCTGAATACAGGGGTAACACTGAAGCTTTCTTT
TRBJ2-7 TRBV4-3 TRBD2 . CASSHPRERGKPYEQYF TGCGCCAGCAGCCACCCCCGGGAGCGGGGAAAGCCCTACGAGCAGTACTTC
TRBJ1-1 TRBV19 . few CASSVERFTEAFF TGTGCCAGTAGTGTCGAGCGGTTCACTGAAGCTTTCTTT
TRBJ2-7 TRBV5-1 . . CASTTTGTSSYEQYF TGCGCCAGCACTACCACCGGGACATCCTCCTACGAGCAGTACTTC
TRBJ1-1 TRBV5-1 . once CASSLGARGEAFF TGCGCCAGCAGCTTGGGTGCCCGGGGTGAAGCTTTCTTT
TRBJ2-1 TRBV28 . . CASSTQRDNHNNEQFF TGTGCCAGCAGTACTCAACGGGACAACCACAACAATGAGCAGTTCTTC
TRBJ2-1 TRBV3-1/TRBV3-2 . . CASSQPSRAGEQFF TGTGCCAGCAGCCAACCCTCGAGGGCGGGTGAGCAGTTCTTC
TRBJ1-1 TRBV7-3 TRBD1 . CASSLGRGHTEAFF TGTGCCAGCAGCCTAGGCAGGGGGCATACTGAAGCTTTCTTT
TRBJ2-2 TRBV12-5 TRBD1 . CASGLGTGGNAGELFF TGTGCTAGTGGTTTGGGGACAGGGGGTAACGCCGGGGAGCTGTTTTTT
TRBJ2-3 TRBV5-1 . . CASSFTRSTDTQYF TGCGCCAGCAGCTTCACTAGGAGCACAGATACGCAGTATTTT
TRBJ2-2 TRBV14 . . CASSQRGLRGVNTGELFF TGTGCCAGCAGCCAAAGAGGACTACGGGGAGTAAACACCGGGGAGCTGTTTTTT
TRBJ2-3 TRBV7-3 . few CASSWGGEADTQYF TGTGCCAGCAGCTGGGGAGGTGAAGCAGATACGCAGTATTTT
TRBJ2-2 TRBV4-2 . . CASSQDFGELFF TGTGCCAGCAGCCAAGACTTCGGGGAGCTGTTTTTT
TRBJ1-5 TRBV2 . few CASSERNQPQHF TGTGCCAGCAGTGAGAGGAATCAGCCCCAGCATTTT
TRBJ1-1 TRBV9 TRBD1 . CASSAGQAGNTEAFF TGTGCCAGCAGCGCGGGACAGGCAGGAAACACTGAAGCTTTCTTT
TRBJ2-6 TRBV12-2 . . CASRLVTGISGANVLTF TGTGCAAGTCGGTTAGTAACGGGAATCTCTGGGGCCAACGTCCTGACTTTC
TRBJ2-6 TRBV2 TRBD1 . CASRSDRGLSGANVLTF TGTGCCAGCAGGTCGGACAGGGGGCTCTCTGGGGCCAACGTCCTGACTTTC
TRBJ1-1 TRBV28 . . CASRGSDTGNTEAFF TGTGCCAGCAGGGGCTCGGACACGGGGAACACTGAAGCTTTCTTT
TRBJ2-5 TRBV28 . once CASSLRLDTETQYF TGTGCCAGCAGTTTAAGACTGGACACGGAGACCCAGTACTTC
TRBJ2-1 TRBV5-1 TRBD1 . CASLRDRGLDEQFF TGCGCCAGCCTCCGGGACAGGGGGCTTGATGAGCAGTTCTTC
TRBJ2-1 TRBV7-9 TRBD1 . CASSLLTGTEQFF TGTGCCAGCAGCCTCCTGACAGGGACTGAGCAGTTCTTC
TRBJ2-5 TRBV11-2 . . CASSLSGSGVSETQYF TGTGCCAGCAGCTTATCCGGTTCAGGGGTGAGCGAGACCCAGTACTTC
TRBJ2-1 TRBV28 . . CASTFPGLPWDEQFF TGTGCCAGCACCTTTCCGGGTCTTCCATGGGATGAGCAGTTCTTC
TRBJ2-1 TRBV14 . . CASSQDSTTGNEQFF TGTGCCAGCAGCCAAGATTCCACTACGGGAAACGAGCAGTTCTTC
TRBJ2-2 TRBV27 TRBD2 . CASGPGGGTGELFF TGTGCCAGCGGCCCGGGAGGGGGCACCGGGGAGCTGTTTTTT
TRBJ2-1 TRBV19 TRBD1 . CASSWDRGLDNEQFF TGTGCCAGTAGTTGGGACAGGGGACTAGACAATGAGCAGTTCTTC